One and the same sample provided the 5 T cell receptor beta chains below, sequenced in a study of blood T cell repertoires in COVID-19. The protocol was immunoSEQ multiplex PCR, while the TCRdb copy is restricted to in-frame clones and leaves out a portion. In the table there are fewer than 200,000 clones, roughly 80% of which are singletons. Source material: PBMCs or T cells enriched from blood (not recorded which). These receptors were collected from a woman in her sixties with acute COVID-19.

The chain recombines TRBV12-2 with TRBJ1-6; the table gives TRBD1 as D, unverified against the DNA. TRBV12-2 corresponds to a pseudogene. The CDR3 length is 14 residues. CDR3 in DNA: TGTGCAAGTCGCTTGGGGACAGTTAATTCACCCCTCCACTTT. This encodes CASRLGTVNSPLHF.

CDR3 nucleotide sequence: TGTGCCAGTAGTGACCCGGGAGGTCCCCGGCGCGAGACCCAGTACTTC. Protein: CASSDPGGPRRETQYF. The chain recombines TRBV19 with TRBJ2-5, with 7 bases fitting TRBD2. Trimming took 5 bases from V and 5 from J; bases not matched to a gene: 14. Germline V gene lookup returns CDR1 LNHDA and CDR2 SQIVND (reference sequence). CDR3 length equals 16 residues.

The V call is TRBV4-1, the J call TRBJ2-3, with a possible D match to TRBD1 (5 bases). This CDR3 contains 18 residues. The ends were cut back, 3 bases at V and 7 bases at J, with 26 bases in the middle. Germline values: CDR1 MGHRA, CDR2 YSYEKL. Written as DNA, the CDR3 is TGCGCCAGCAGCCATATGTACCGATACAGGACCGACGAGAATACGCAGTATTTT. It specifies CASSHMYRYRTDENTQYF.

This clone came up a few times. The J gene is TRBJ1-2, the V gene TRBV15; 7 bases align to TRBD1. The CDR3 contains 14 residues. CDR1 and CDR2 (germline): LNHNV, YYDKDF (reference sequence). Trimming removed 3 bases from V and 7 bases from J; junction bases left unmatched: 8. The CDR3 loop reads CATSSVRQGGGYTF. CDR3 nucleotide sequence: TGTGCCACCAGCAGTGTTCGACAGGGTGGTGGCTACACCTTC.

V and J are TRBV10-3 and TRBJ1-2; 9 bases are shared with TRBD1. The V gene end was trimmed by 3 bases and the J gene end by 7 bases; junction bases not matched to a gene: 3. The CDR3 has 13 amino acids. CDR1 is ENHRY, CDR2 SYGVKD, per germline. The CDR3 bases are TGTGCCATCAGTGAAGACAGGGGGAGTGGCTACACCTTC. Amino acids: CAISEDRGSGYTF.